The subject of this entry is one T cell receptor beta chain. One end of the junction fails to match germline, which may point to a read error. Other nucleotide sequences from this sample produce the same CDR3. With 60 Vbeta and 13 Jbeta primers, the PCR was carried out. Libraries were prepared by immunoSEQ multiplex PCR; TCRdb keeps only in-frame clonotypes and omits some of them. The sample consists of more than 80,000 clones, roughly 82% of them appearing once. These data originate in a study of cytomegalovirus exposure and HLA in healthy donors. The donors were healthy bone marrow donors. The CDR3 runs 14 residues. The germline V gene has CDR1 SGHVS and CDR2 FNYEAQ.

Specimen: PBMCs. This receptor was obtained from a woman in her fifties or sixties in good health and CMV-seropositive. The V call is TRBV7-6, the J call TRBJ1-3; maybe TRBD1 (5 bases). This chain's CDR3 is CASSLGRVGNTIYF. Here the CDR3 DNA reads TGTGCTAGCAGCTTGGGCAGGGTTGGAAACACCATATATTTT.